This T cell receptor beta chain was retrieved from a study of blood T cells in healthy people across ages (dated by TCRdb to about 2015). In the study overall: Template switching captured roughly one uniquely barcoded TCR beta cDNA molecule per two T cells in model experiments. Using the same blood draw, the study looked at two additional independent replicas of 1 million unique cDNA reads for two donors, one aged 18 to 30 and the other aged 80 or older. Using deep sequencing normalized with unique cDNA molecular identifiers, the study measured how TCR beta repertoire diversity changes with age. Donors were grouped into four age groups: young (average 16 years), middle-aged (about 38), aged (around 60) and long-lived (just over 80). What the work shows at the level of the full study, not this receptor alone: Estimates of total diversity based on one million sequenced T cells were regarded as lower bounds and as underestimates. Donor CMV infection status was unknown, potentially confounding age-related changes in expanded clonotypes. Observed TCR beta diversity per million T cells fell roughly linearly with age, and a significant reduction was already apparent by age around 40. The percentage of naive T cells measured by flow cytometry correlated strongly with observed TCR beta diversity. The long-lived group showed more naive CD4+ T cells, fewer expanded clones and increased TCR diversity than the aged group, suggesting age selection. Because profiling used bulk unsorted PBMCs, naive and antigen-experienced compartments could not be compared conclusively.

This clonotype was detected only a few times. Which antigen it targets is not known. Within one base of it there is no much larger clone, and no base qualities were kept. The library was built by means of 5' RACE. The reads were generated on an Illumina HiSeq 2500. A second roughly 7 to 11 cycle PCR used a sample-barcoded 5' primer and a J-beta primer mix. A template-switch 5' adaptor carrying 12 random nucleotides introduced a unique molecular identifier onto each TCR beta cDNA molecule. At least 2.5 million CDR3-containing paired-end reads were obtained from each sample. First-strand cDNA synthesis was performed from all RNA using the Mint cDNA synthesis kit, with priming by a TRBC-specific oligonucleotide. After uracil-DNA glycosylase treatment, a first 18-cycle PCR used universal primers M1SS and BC2_uni_R on all cDNA. Concerning the study's data processing: Each sample was normalized by randomly selecting 1 million high-quality reads, each carrying a distinct molecular identifier. Reads sharing molecular identifiers were discarded rather than binned into consensus sequences. MiTCR, set to a Q25 quality threshold and the strictest error-elimination algorithm, was used for CDR3 identification, clonotype clustering and error correction. A nonparametric unseen species model with Euler transformation was used to estimate a lower bound on total TCR beta diversity. The raw public reads went through TCRdb reprocessing: fastp at Q25, MiXCR clone calling, in-frame beta chains kept. A single entry per CDR3 protein holds the most common genes and DNA from its merged rows. The V and J calls, along with clone size, are taken from TCRdb and not from the paper's own processing. The sample table shows approximately 780,000 distinct CDR3 sequences, and more than 25% are seen once. The biggest ten clones account for 2.5% to 3.5% of the sample.

Donors were 39 systemically healthy Caucasian individuals from Russia aged roughly 6 to 100 years. Ten milliliters of peripheral blood were collected from each donor into EDTA-treated Vacutainer tubes. Ficoll-Paque density-gradient centrifugation was used to isolate PBMCs, with at least 6 million per sample. Total RNA, at least 5.5 micrograms per sample, was extracted from PBMCs with Trizol reagent. The percentages of naive CD45RAhigh/CD27high T cells were determined by flow cytometry on a PBMC aliquot from every donor. V loses 0 bases of germline sequence and J loses 0 bases, and the interval between the two ends is 6 bases. Reading the germline V gene (reference sequence) gives CDR1 MNHEY and CDR2 SMNVEV. The CDR3, from cysteine to phenylalanine, totals 16 residues. The CDR3 DNA has 48 bases and is translated from base 1. These data are also associated with another study on T cells of mothers and their children. The second source states: Nine systemically healthy Caucasian individuals, comprising three mothers and their six children, were included as donors. cDNA synthesis used all of the extracted RNA, with approximately 1.4 ug of RNA in each 15 ul reaction. In the second PCR, sample barcodes and 2-4 random nucleotides were introduced via the M1S primer. Over 8.5 million TCR beta CDR3 reads came from each mother, compared with about 3.2 million reads from each child. Thymic selection shapes the output of TCR recombination in a similar way in related and unrelated pairs, and inherited differences have a minor effect. Normalized repertoire overlap was always found to be slightly, but never significantly, higher in related mother-child pairs than in unrelated mother-child pairs. No persistent microchimeric T cell clones were found, with a detection sensitivity of roughly 92 clones per million clonotypes. The study used deep NGS to compare TCR beta repertoires of mothers and children, seeking features distinguishing related mother-child pairs from unrelated individuals. On average, the children were around 11 +/- 4 years old, while the mothers were 40 +/- 4 years old. Libraries were sequenced on Illumina HiSeq 2000 with 100+100 nt paired-end reads after adapter ligation with NEBNext reagents. To prevent cross-contamination, the mother and child libraries were prepared one month apart and sequenced in separate runs. Each donor had between roughly 450,000 and 2,100,000 distinct TCR beta clonotypes identified. Naive TCR beta clonotypes were estimated from low-frequency clonotypes matched to each donor's FACS-determined naive share, without sorting.

The rearranged chain carries TRBV27 and TRBJ2-6; the D gene lacks a confident call. This TCR derives from a boy younger than 18 in good health. Sequencing input: blood. The sequenced DNA: TGTGCCAGCAGTTTATCGAGCCCCTCTGGGGCCAACGTCCTGACTTTC. This sequence encodes CASSLSSPSGANVLTF. The CDR3, completed at both ends by the reference TRBV27 and TRBJ2-6 genes, gives the full variable domain EAQVTQNPRYLITVTGKKLTVTCSQNMNHEYMSWYRQDPGLGLRQIYYSMNVEVTDKGDVPEGYKVSRKEKRNFPLILESPSPNQTSLYFCASSLSSPSGANVLTFGAGSRLTVL.